What follows are 32 T cell receptor beta chains derived from one specimen sequenced in a study of cytomegalovirus exposure and HLA in healthy donors. Clones were read by immunoSEQ multiplex PCR, and TCRdb kept only the in-frame ones, dropping some. This table holds about 150,000 clones, 70% to 85% found once. Specimen: PBMCs. These receptor sequences come from a man aged 25-40 years in good health and CMV-seropositive.

The rearrangement links TRBV21-1 to TRBJ2-7; the D call of TRBD1 is as the table states it, not checked on the DNA. TRBV21-1 is shown as a pseudogene. The CDR3 has 17 amino acids. DNA of the CDR3: TGTGCCAGCAGCAAAGCGACCTGGGGAAAGGGGTGGTACGAGCAGTACTTC. Protein: CASSKATWGKGWYEQYF.

The rearrangement joins TRBV10-2 to TRBJ1-3; 10 bases are shared with TRBD1. This CDR3 is 16 amino acids long. Germline lookup yields CDR1 WSHSY and CDR2 SAAADI. V lost 1 base, J lost 5 bases, and 5 bases stayed unmatched. CDR3 sequence: CASSEWGQGQRNTIYF. The CDR3 DNA reads as TGCGCCAGCAGTGAGTGGGGACAGGGGCAAAGAAACACCATATATTTT.

This clone was picked up a small number of times. The V and J genes are TRBV7-9 and TRBJ2-7, with D tentatively TRBD2 (7 bases). The CDR3 is made up of 16 amino acids. CDR1 SEHNR and CDR2 FQNEAQ come from the germline V gene (reference sequence). Trimming pared 5 bases from V and 0 bases from J, leaving 17 bases between. The CDR3 DNA reads TGTGCCAGCAGCCTCTGGGGGGGCGAGGGCTCCTACGAGCAGTACTTC. Translated, it gives CASSLWGGEGSYEQYF.

The chain employs TRBV9 and TRBJ1-1; D is unresolved. Germline CDR1 reads SGDLS; CDR2 reads YYNGEE. This CDR3 contains 17 residues. V lost 4 bases, J lost 0 bases, and 19 bases lay in between. CDR3 protein: CASSPTPRGPLNTEAFF. CDR3 nucleotides: TGTGCCAGCAGCCCTACCCCACGGGGTCCACTGAACACTGAAGCTTTCTTT.

In its sample, this clone was seen a few times. CDR3 sequence (DNA): TGTGCCAGCAGCTTAGGGCATCATCAGCCCCAGCATTTT. It translates to CASSLGHHQPQHF. This rearrangement joins TRBV11-2 to TRBJ1-5; D gene ambiguous. The CDR3 has 13 residues. V dropped 1 base and J dropped 5 bases, with 6 bases sitting between them. Germline CDR1 reads SGHAT; CDR2 reads FQNNGV.

V and J are TRBV27 and TRBJ1-6, with D maybe TRBD1 (6 bases). Trimming cost V 3 bases and J 6 bases, with 12 bases left between them. The CDR3 sequence is 15 residues long. Germline CDR1 and CDR2: MNHEY and SMNVEV (reference sequence). For the CDR3, the DNA is TGTGCCAGCAGTTTGAGGGGGTTAGGTAATTCACCCCTCCACTTT. Residues: CASSLRGLGNSPLHF.

V and J are TRBV12-5 and TRBJ2-1; no reliable D call. Germline loops: CDR1 LGHNT, CDR2 FRNRAP. The CDR3 runs to 12 residues. V was pared by 0 bases and J by 7 bases, with 4 bases between. The CDR3 bases are TGTGCTAGTGGTTTGGTACAGAATGAGCAGTTCTTC. Translated, it gives CASGLVQNEQFF.

The chain recombines TRBV11-2 with TRBJ2-2; 9 bases are shared with TRBD1. Trimming removed 6 bases from V and 6 bases from J; junction bases left unmatched: 8. The CDR3 loop spans 15 amino acids. The germline V gene has CDR1 SGHAT and CDR2 FQNNGV. The CDR3 DNA sequence: TGTGCCAGCAGATCACAGGGGGCCGGGGCCGGGGAGCTGTTTTTT. Protein sequence: CASRSQGAGAGELFF.

The chain carries TRBV5-1 and TRBJ2-4; 7 bases map to TRBD1. V trimming: 0 bases; J trimming: 8 bases; junction bases outside the gene matches: 5. This CDR3 is 14 amino acids long. Germline values: CDR1 SGHRS, CDR2 YFSETQ. CDR3 sequence reads: CASSLAQGVDIQYF. CDR3 in DNA: TGCGCCAGCAGCTTGGCGCAGGGGGTTGACATTCAGTACTTC.

This clone was detected once. This chain joins TRBV6-5 and TRBJ2-3; the match to TRBD1 covers 7 bases. CDR1 and CDR2 from the germline V gene are MNHEY and SVGAGI. This CDR3 is 14 amino acids long. The J segment lost 1 base and the V segment lost 5 bases, leaving 3 bases of the junction unmatched. As DNA, the CDR3 is TGTGCCAGCAGTCTAACAGGGGGCACAGATACGCAGTATTTT. It encodes CASSLTGGTDTQYF.

This clone came up many times. The chain uses TRBV2 and TRBJ1-2, with D uncertain. Germline V gene sequence: CDR1 SNHLY, CDR2 FYNNEI. This CDR3 has 14 amino acids. Between the trimmed V and J ends, which lost 1 base and 3 bases, there was a span of 9 bases. Here the CDR3 reads CASSEGQNDYGYTF. The CDR3 bases are TGTGCCAGCAGTGAAGGCCAGAACGACTATGGCTACACCTTC.

The V gene is TRBV9, the J gene TRBJ1-6; D gene ambiguous. Between the trimmed V and J ends, which lost 2 bases and 3 bases, there was a span of 6 bases. The germline V gene has CDR1 SGDLS and CDR2 YYNGEE. CDR3 length equals 14 residues. The CDR3 protein is CASSVEHYNSPLHF. The CDR3 DNA follows: TGTGCCAGCAGCGTGGAGCACTATAATTCACCCCTCCACTTT.

This rearrangement joins TRBV5-8 to TRBJ2-5; TRBD2 is a possible D gene (6 bases). This CDR3 contains 14 residues. Germline CDR1 and CDR2: SGHTS and YDEGEE. With 0 bases removed from V and 1 base from J, the gap between germline ends came to 7 bases. The CDR3, as DNA: TGTGCCAGCAGCTTGGGGAGGGCCCAAGAGACCCAGTACTTC. Protein: CASSLGRAQETQYF.

The chain combines TRBV6-6 with TRBJ1-1; D is perhaps TRBD1 (6 bases). In germline, CDR1 is MNHNY, CDR2 SVGAGI (reference sequence). V shed 2 bases and J shed 2 bases, with 9 bases lying between them. The CDR3 contains 14 residues. CDR3 coding DNA: TGTGCCAGCAGTTACGGACAGAGAAACACTGAAGCTTTCTTT. Translated, it gives CASSYGQRNTEAFF.

V is TRBV7-3 and J is TRBJ2-1; 15 nucleotides agree with TRBD2. There are 18 residues in the CDR3. CDR1 and CDR2 from the germline V gene are SGHTA and FQGTGA. Trimming took 5 bases from V and 7 from J; bases not matched to a gene: 12. The CDR3: CASSPGLAGGWDENEQFF. The CDR3 coding sequence is TGTGCCAGCAGCCCAGGACTAGCGGGAGGGTGGGATGAAAATGAGCAGTTCTTC.

The chain couples TRBV30 to TRBJ1-2; D gene uncertain. V lost 3 bases and J 2 bases, leaving 13 bases between the germline ends. Germline assignment: CDR1 GTSNPN and CDR2 SVGIG (reference sequence). The CDR3 covers 14 residues. CDR3 protein: CAWSRTSGNYGYTF. Here the CDR3 DNA reads TGTGCCTGGAGCAGGACTTCGGGAAACTATGGCTACACCTTC.

CDR3 in DNA: TGCGCCAGCAGTCAATCCCGTGCTCCGGGGGGGTGGGAACAGCCCCAGCATTTT. Translation gives CASSQSRAPGGWEQPQHF. The V and J genes are TRBV23-1 and TRBJ1-5; D is perhaps TRBD1 (5 bases). TRBV23-1 is an ORF, and what it does is uncertain. The CDR3 length is 18 residues. V was clipped by 0 bases and J by 7 bases, with 22 bases between them.

This CDR3 is CASSDGGYLHF. The CDR3 DNA reads TGTGCCAGTAGCGATGGGGGGTACCTCCACTTT. The chain couples TRBV27 to TRBJ1-6; perhaps TRBD1 as D (5 bases). This CDR3 spans 11 amino acids. V lost 9 bases and J 15 bases, leaving 15 bases between the germline ends. Germline CDR1 MNHEY, CDR2 SMNVEV (reference sequence).

The genes are TRBV7-8 and TRBJ1-1, with a tentative D call TRBD1 (6 bases). V lost 2 bases and J 4 bases, leaving 14 bases between the germline ends. Germline loops: CDR1 SGHVS, CDR2 FQNEAQ. The CDR3 sequence is 15 residues long. Written as DNA, the CDR3 is TGTGCCAGCAGCTTACTTAGGGGGGGTAGCACTGAAGCTTTCTTT. Protein sequence: CASSLLRGGSTEAFF.

A single count supports this clone. Other DNA sequences in this sample translate to the same CDR3. This sequence joins TRBV2 and TRBJ1-1; no clear D gene. V shed 8 bases and J shed 4 bases, with 14 bases lying between them. The CDR3 length is 13 residues. CDR1 and CDR2 (germline): SNHLY, FYNNEI. Here the CDR3 DNA reads TGTGCCAGCGTAGCGGGCGATAGCACTGAAGCTTTCTTT. Translated, it gives CASVAGDSTEAFF.

The gene calls are TRBV5-5 and TRBJ1-1, with unresolved D. Germline assignment: CDR1 SGHKS and CDR2 YYEKEE (reference sequence). Trimming shortened V by 2 bases and J by 4 bases, and 9 bases separated the two germline ends. This CDR3 spans 13 amino acids. CDR3 amino acids: CASSFGVSTEAFF. The CDR3, as DNA: TGTGCCAGCAGCTTCGGGGTGAGCACTGAAGCTTTCTTT.

The chain employs TRBV5-1 and TRBJ1-1; D unclear. There are 12 residues in the CDR3. Germline V gene sequence: CDR1 SGHRS, CDR2 YFSETQ. V shed 3 bases and J shed 1 base, with 4 bases lying between them. The CDR3 here is CASSWANTEAFF. CDR3 coding DNA: TGCGCCAGCAGCTGGGCGAACACTGAAGCTTTCTTT.

This chain uses TRBV5-4 with TRBJ1-3, with D unresolved. The CDR3 length is 13 residues. Trimming removed 0 bases at V and 3 bases at J, with 4 bases between. Germline loops: CDR1 SGHNT, CDR2 YYREEE (reference sequence). In nucleotides, the CDR3 is TGTGCCAGCAGCTTGGGAGTTGGAAACACCATATATTTT. Translation: CASSLGVGNTIYF.

The J gene is TRBJ2-1, the V gene TRBV9, with TRBD2 matching over 14 bases. The V segment lost 2 bases and the J segment 10 bases; nucleotides outside the gene matches: 8. The CDR3 runs 16 residues. Germline lookup yields CDR1 SGDLS and CDR2 YYNGEE. CDR3 residues: CASSVGTSGGSREQFF. The CDR3 DNA is TGTGCCAGCAGCGTCGGGACTAGCGGGGGCTCTCGAGAGCAGTTCTTC.

The rearrangement links TRBV9 to TRBJ1-1, with 9 nucleotides matching TRBD1. The V segment lost 3 bases and the J segment 6 bases; nucleotides outside the gene matches: 0. The CDR3 runs to 12 residues. The germline CDR1 and CDR2 sequences are SGDLS and YYNGEE. CDR3 residues: CASSGTGAEAFF. CDR3 DNA sequence: TGTGCCAGCAGCGGGACAGGGGCTGAAGCTTTCTTT.

The J gene is TRBJ2-7, the V gene TRBV6-1; the match to TRBD2 covers 11 bases. The CDR3 has 15 residues. With V trimmed by 5 bases and J by 0 bases, 3 bases remained unmatched. The germline V gene has CDR1 MNHNS and CDR2 SASEGT. For the CDR3, the DNA is TGTGCCAGCAGTCGGGGACTAGCGGCCTCCTACGAGCAGTACTTC. Residues: CASSRGLAASYEQYF.

This chain joins TRBV7-9 and TRBJ1-1; D uncertain. V lost 5 bases and J lost 6, with 16 bases in between. This CDR3 is built from 14 residues. In germline, CDR1 is SEHNR, CDR2 FQNEAQ (reference sequence). In DNA, the CDR3 is TGTGCCAGCAGCGCGGAAGGCAGCGGCGCTGAAGCTTTCTTT. This codes for CASSAEGSGAEAFF.

V is TRBV7-2 and J is TRBJ2-2, with TRBD1 as a possible D gene (6 bases). The germline V and J ends were trimmed by 5 bases and 4 bases, with 11 bases remaining between them. Germline lookup yields CDR1 SGHTA and CDR2 FQGNSA. This CDR3 is built from 14 residues. In DNA form, the CDR3 reads TGTGCCAGCAGCAGGACAGAATCCACCGGGGAGCTGTTTTTT. Encoded protein: CASSRTESTGELFF. The variable domain in full, completed from reference TRBV7-2 and TRBJ2-2, reads GAGVSQSPSNKVTEKGKDVELRCDPISGHTALYWYRQSLGQGLEFLIYFQGNSAPDKSGLPSDRFSAERTGGSVSTLTIQRTQQEDSAVYLCASSRTESTGELFFGEGSRLTVL.

J is TRBJ1-5 and V is TRBV6-1, with D unresolved. CDR1 MNHNS and CDR2 SASEGT come from the germline V gene. With 2 bases removed from V and 1 base from J, the gap between germline ends came to 12 bases. This CDR3 contains 16 residues. The CDR3 loop is CASSERKGGSNQPQHF. The CDR3 nucleotides read TGTGCCAGCAGTGAAAGGAAGGGAGGGAGCAATCAGCCCCAGCATTTT.

The chain recombines TRBV19 with TRBJ2-1; TRBD2 is a possible D gene (5 bases). The ends were cut back, 5 bases at V and 0 bases at J, with 11 bases in the middle. The CDR3 length is 15 residues. Germline V lookup: CDR1 LNHDA, CDR2 SQIVND (reference sequence). This chain's CDR3 is CASSLEGSSYNEQFF. The CDR3 DNA reads as TGTGCCAGTAGTCTTGAGGGAAGCTCCTACAATGAGCAGTTCTTC.

The genes are TRBV6-5 and TRBJ1-2, with 10 bases lining up with TRBD1. Germline V CDR1 and CDR2: MNHEY, SVGAGI. CDR3 length: 15 amino acids. V lost 2 bases to trimming and J lost 7 bases; unmatched junction nucleotides: 7. CDR3 coding DNA: TGTGCCAGCAGTTACACCCCGGGACAGGGGTTTGGCTACACCTTC. Its protein is CASSYTPGQGFGYTF.

J is TRBJ2-2 and V is TRBV7-9; 9 bases line up with TRBD2. Trimming cost V 5 bases and J 1 base; bases outside gene matches: 11. There are 18 residues in the CDR3. Germline V gene lookup returns CDR1 SEHNR and CDR2 FQNEAQ (reference sequence). Here the CDR3 DNA reads TGTGCCAGCAGCCCTCTCGGACTAGCGAGCCAGAACACCGGGGAGCTGTTTTTT. It yields the protein CASSPLGLASQNTGELFF.